This T cell receptor (beta chain) was recorded in a study of long-term antiretroviral therapy in people with HIV. Study-wide background: First collections came about a decade before the 2015 immediate-ART recommendation.

This clone was counted a single time. Survey-level resolution applied to immunoSEQ assay v3.0. Sequencing used immunoSEQ multiplex PCR; TCRdb keeps in-frame clones, though not all of them. The repertoire includes about 14,000 clones, 80% of them detected once, and roughly 14% sits in the top ten. Germline CDR1 MNHEY, CDR2 SVGAGI. The CDR3 is made up of 15 amino acids. J gave up 2 bases and V 8 bases, and 11 bases lay outside the gene matches. This specimen was unsorted PBMCs, taken 3.2 years before starting antiretroviral therapy. This sequence was found in a man aged 35 to 55 with HIV. This chain links TRBV6-5 with TRBJ2-7, with 8 bases that match TRBD1. CDR3 protein: CASGHGQGLTYEQYF. The CDR3 nucleotides read TGTGCCAGCGGACACGGACAGGGCTTAACCTACGAGCAGTACTTC.